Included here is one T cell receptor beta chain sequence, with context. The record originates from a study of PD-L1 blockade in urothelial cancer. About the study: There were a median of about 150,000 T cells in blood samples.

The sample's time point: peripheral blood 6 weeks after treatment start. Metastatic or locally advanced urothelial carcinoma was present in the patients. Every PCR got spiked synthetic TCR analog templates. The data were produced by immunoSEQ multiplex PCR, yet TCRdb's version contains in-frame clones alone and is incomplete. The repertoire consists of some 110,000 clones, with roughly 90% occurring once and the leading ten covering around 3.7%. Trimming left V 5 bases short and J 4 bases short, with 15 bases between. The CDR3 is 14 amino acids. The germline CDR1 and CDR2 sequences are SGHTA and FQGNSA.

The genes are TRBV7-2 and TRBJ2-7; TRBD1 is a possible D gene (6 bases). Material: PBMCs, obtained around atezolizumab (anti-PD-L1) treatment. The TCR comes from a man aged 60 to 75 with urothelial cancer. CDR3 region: CASSHTGQGYEQYF. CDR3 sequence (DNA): TGTGCCAGCAGCCATACCGGCCAGGGGTACGAGCAGTACTTC.